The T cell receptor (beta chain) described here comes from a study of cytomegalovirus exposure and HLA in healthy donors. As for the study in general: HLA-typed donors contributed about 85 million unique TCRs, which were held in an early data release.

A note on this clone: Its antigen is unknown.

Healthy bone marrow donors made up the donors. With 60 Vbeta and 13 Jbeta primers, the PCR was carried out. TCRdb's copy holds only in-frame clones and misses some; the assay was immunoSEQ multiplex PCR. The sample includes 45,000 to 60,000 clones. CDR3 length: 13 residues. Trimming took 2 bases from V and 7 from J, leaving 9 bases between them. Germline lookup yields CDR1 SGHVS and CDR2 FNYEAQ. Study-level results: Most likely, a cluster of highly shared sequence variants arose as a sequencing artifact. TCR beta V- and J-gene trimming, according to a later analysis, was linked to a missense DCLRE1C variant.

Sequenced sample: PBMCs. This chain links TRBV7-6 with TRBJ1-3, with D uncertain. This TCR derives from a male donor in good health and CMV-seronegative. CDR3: CASSLPLGNTIYF. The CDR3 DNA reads TGTGCCAGCAGCTTACCCCTTGGCAACACCATATATTTT.